Listed below are T cell receptor beta chains from one sample, sequenced in a study of cytomegalovirus exposure and HLA in healthy donors. Only in-frame clones appear in the TCRdb table, and some are missing; sequencing was by immunoSEQ multiplex PCR. The sample carries under 150,000 clones, around 90% recorded once. The sequenced material came from PBMCs. The receptors shown here come from a man younger than 35 in good health and CMV-seropositive. Each CDR3 is given with its conserved first and last residue. Each record gives: V gene, J gene, D gene, clone size, CDR3 protein, CDR3 DNA. D genes are given only for firm matches. Not every row has a clone size; where given, it reads once, few, many or a size class.

V gene: TRBV12-2
J gene: TRBJ1-2
D gene: .
clone size: once
CDR3 protein: CASRLEARTTPRGYTF
CDR3 DNA: TGTGCAAGTCGCTTAGAAGCCCGGACAACTCCGCGAGGCTACACCTTC

V gene: TRBV18
J gene: TRBJ2-2
D gene: .
clone size: .
CDR3 protein: CASSPIPTGELFF
CDR3 DNA: TGTGCCAGCTCACCAATTCCTACCGGGGAGCTGTTTTTT

V gene: TRBV6-6
J gene: TRBJ2-7
D gene: .
clone size: .
CDR3 protein: CASSYMRAYEQYF
CDR3 DNA: TGTGCCAGCAGTTACATGCGGGCCTACGAGCAGTACTTC

V gene: TRBV27
J gene: TRBJ2-3
D gene: TRBD1
clone size: .
CDR3 protein: CASSPDREGGTLTDTQYF
CDR3 DNA: TGTGCCAGCAGCCCCGACAGGGAAGGTGGCACCCTAACAGATACGCAGTATTTT

V gene: TRBV6-5
J gene: TRBJ1-1
D gene: .
clone size: few
CDR3 protein: CASRFQGQPNTEAFF
CDR3 DNA: TGTGCCAGCAGGTTCCAGGGACAACCGAACACTGAAGCTTTCTTT

V gene: TRBV18
J gene: TRBJ1-2
D gene: .
clone size: .
CDR3 protein: CASSPPSRTYGYTF
CDR3 DNA: TGTGCCAGCTCACCACCGAGCCGAACCTATGGCTACACCTTC

V gene: TRBV9
J gene: TRBJ2-1
D gene: TRBD1
clone size: .
CDR3 protein: CASSVGGQLTYNEQFF
CDR3 DNA: TGTGCCAGCAGCGTAGGGGGACAGCTAACCTACAATGAGCAGTTCTTC

V gene: TRBV7-8
J gene: TRBJ1-2
D gene: TRBD1
clone size: .
CDR3 protein: CASSRDRAEANYGYTF
CDR3 DNA: TGTGCCAGCAGTCGTGACAGGGCCGAAGCTAACTATGGCTACACCTTC

V gene: TRBV27
J gene: TRBJ1-1
D gene: TRBD1
clone size: .
CDR3 protein: CASSLRGLGTEAFF
CDR3 DNA: TGTGCCAGCAGTTTAAGGGGGCTTGGCACTGAAGCTTTCTTT

V gene: TRBV29-1
J gene: TRBJ2-5
D gene: .
clone size: .
CDR3 protein: CSVKKGGPSRGTQYF
CDR3 DNA: TGCAGCGTTAAAAAGGGGGGGCCGTCGAGGGGGACCCAGTACTTC

V gene: TRBV5-1
J gene: TRBJ1-1
D gene: .
clone size: .
CDR3 protein: CASSSKTGGSGNTEAFF
CDR3 DNA: TGCGCCAGCAGCTCCAAGACAGGTGGGTCGGGGAACACTGAAGCTTTCTTT

V gene: TRBV21-1
J gene: TRBJ2-1
D gene: .
clone size: .
CDR3 protein: CASSKGSSGGDEQFF
CDR3 DNA: TGTGCCAGCAGCAAAGGTTCTAGCGGGGGGGATGAGCAGTTCTTC

V gene: TRBV19
J gene: TRBJ2-1
D gene: TRBD1
clone size: .
CDR3 protein: CASRRDRGNEQFF
CDR3 DNA: TGTGCCAGTAGACGGGACAGGGGTAATGAGCAGTTCTTC

V gene: TRBV5-1
J gene: TRBJ1-2
D gene: .
clone size: .
CDR3 protein: CASSLESLVGGGNGYTF
CDR3 DNA: TGCGCCAGCAGCTTGGAGAGTCTTGTCGGGGGAGGTAATGGCTACACCTTC

V gene: TRBV14
J gene: TRBJ2-7
D gene: .
clone size: few
CDR3 protein: CASSRAGYEQYF
CDR3 DNA: TGTGCCAGCAGCCGCGCGGGTTACGAGCAGTACTTC

V gene: TRBV25-1
J gene: TRBJ2-1
D gene: .
clone size: .
CDR3 protein: CAVGVSSYNEQFF
CDR3 DNA: TGTGCCGTGGGCGTTAGCTCCTACAATGAGCAGTTCTTC

V gene: TRBV6-5
J gene: TRBJ2-7
D gene: TRBD1
clone size: .
CDR3 protein: CASSSPLGQGGYEQYF
CDR3 DNA: TGTGCCAGCAGTTCTCCCTTGGGACAGGGGGGGTACGAGCAGTACTTC

V gene: TRBV19
J gene: TRBJ2-7
D gene: .
clone size: .
CDR3 protein: CASSIPGKPSYEQYF
CDR3 DNA: TGTGCCAGTAGTATCCCGGGGAAACCCTCCTACGAGCAGTACTTC

V gene: TRBV5-1
J gene: TRBJ2-5
D gene: TRBD2
clone size: .
CDR3 protein: CASSLIAGVTETQYF
CDR3 DNA: TGCGCCAGCAGCTTGATAGCGGGGGTAACTGAGACCCAGTACTTC

V gene: TRBV6-4
J gene: TRBJ2-1
D gene: .
clone size: .
CDR3 protein: CASSDSITYSYNEQFF
CDR3 DNA: TGTGCCAGCAGTGACTCGATTACCTACTCCTACAATGAGCAGTTCTTC

V gene: TRBV5-1
J gene: TRBJ2-5
D gene: .
clone size: .
CDR3 protein: CASSLAGRVSAETQYF
CDR3 DNA: TGCGCCAGCAGCTTGGCGGGCAGGGTGTCAGCAGAGACCCAGTACTTC

V gene: TRBV6-5
J gene: TRBJ1-2
D gene: TRBD1
clone size: .
CDR3 protein: CASSSTPGQDNYGYTF
CDR3 DNA: TGTGCCAGCAGTTCCACCCCGGGACAGGACAACTATGGCTACACCTTC

V gene: TRBV19
J gene: TRBJ1-2
D gene: TRBD1
clone size: .
CDR3 protein: CASSMVPGQGVGYTF
CDR3 DNA: TGTGCCAGTAGTATGGTTCCGGGACAGGGAGTCGGCTACACCTTC

V gene: TRBV6-1
J gene: TRBJ1-4
D gene: .
clone size: .
CDR3 protein: CASSEISSYFTELFF
CDR3 DNA: TGTGCCAGCAGTGAAATCTCATCCTACTTTACGGAACTGTTTTTT

V gene: TRBV7-6
J gene: TRBJ2-3
D gene: .
clone size: .
CDR3 protein: CASSPGLSGDTQYF
CDR3 DNA: TGTGCCAGCAGCCCGGGATTGTCTGGAGATACGCAGTATTTT

V gene: TRBV10-2
J gene: TRBJ2-2
D gene: .
clone size: once
CDR3 protein: CASSEGTGFGGELFF
CDR3 DNA: TGCGCCAGCAGTGAGGGAACGGGGTTTGGCGGGGAGCTGTTTTTT

V gene: TRBV11-3
J gene: TRBJ1-1
D gene: TRBD1
clone size: .
CDR3 protein: CASSSGTGAEYTEAFF
CDR3 DNA: TGTGCCAGCAGCTCCGGGACAGGGGCTGAGTACACTGAAGCTTTCTTT

V gene: TRBV2
J gene: TRBJ1-1
D gene: TRBD1
clone size: .
CDR3 protein: CASSGGPTGDNTEAFF
CDR3 DNA: TGTGCCAGCAGTGGGGGGCCAACAGGGGACAACACTGAAGCTTTCTTT

V gene: TRBV5-1
J gene: TRBJ1-1
D gene: TRBD1
clone size: .
CDR3 protein: CASTRTGWNEAFF
CDR3 DNA: TGCGCCAGCACTCGGACAGGGTGGAATGAAGCTTTCTTT

V gene: TRBV29-1
J gene: TRBJ2-7
D gene: TRBD1
clone size: .
CDR3 protein: CSANRGYEQYF
CDR3 DNA: TGCAGCGCAAACAGGGGATACGAGCAGTACTTC

V gene: TRBV4-2
J gene: TRBJ1-1
D gene: .
clone size: .
CDR3 protein: CASSQGLGMRSGTEAFF
CDR3 DNA: TGTGCCAGCAGCCAAGGTCTGGGGATGAGGAGCGGCACTGAAGCTTTCTTT

V gene: TRBV5-1
J gene: TRBJ2-3
D gene: .
clone size: .
CDR3 protein: CASSPSGGTDTQYF
CDR3 DNA: TGCGCCAGCAGCCCCTCCGGTGGCACAGATACGCAGTATTTT

V gene: TRBV15
J gene: TRBJ2-3
D gene: .
clone size: .
CDR3 protein: CATSRSRDSGNTDTQYF
CDR3 DNA: TGTGCCACCAGCAGAAGCCGGGACTCGGGAAACACAGATACGCAGTATTTT

V gene: TRBV28
J gene: TRBJ1-4
D gene: TRBD1
clone size: .
CDR3 protein: CASSLPTGTNEKLFF
CDR3 DNA: TGTGCCAGCAGTTTACCGACAGGGACTAATGAAAAACTGTTTTTT

V gene: TRBV19
J gene: TRBJ1-5
D gene: TRBD1
clone size: .
CDR3 protein: CASSIEGTGRNQPQHF
CDR3 DNA: TGTGCCAGTAGTATAGAGGGGACAGGGAGAAATCAGCCCCAGCATTTT

V gene: TRBV5-1
J gene: TRBJ2-7
D gene: TRBD1
clone size: .
CDR3 protein: CASSFQGAYEQYF
CDR3 DNA: TGCGCCAGCAGCTTTCAGGGGGCCTACGAGCAGTACTTC

V gene: TRBV5-4
J gene: TRBJ2-5
D gene: TRBD2
clone size: .
CDR3 protein: CASSLALAGGHETQYF
CDR3 DNA: TGTGCCAGCAGCTTGGCCTTGGCGGGGGGGCACGAGACCCAGTACTTC

V gene: TRBV15
J gene: TRBJ2-1
D gene: TRBD2
clone size: once
CDR3 protein: CATSRTLAGGYNEQFF
CDR3 DNA: TGTGCCACCAGCAGAACCCTAGCGGGGGGCTACAATGAGCAGTTCTTC

V gene: TRBV2
J gene: TRBJ2-1
D gene: TRBD1
clone size: .
CDR3 protein: CASIWTGTGTTLF
CDR3 DNA: TGTGCCAGCATTTGGACCGGGACAGGGACTACGCTCTTC

V gene: TRBV7-2
J gene: TRBJ2-7
D gene: TRBD2
clone size: few
CDR3 protein: CASSLAAGGPYEQYF
CDR3 DNA: TGTGCCAGCAGCTTAGCGGCGGGAGGGCCCTACGAGCAGTACTTC

V gene: TRBV14
J gene: TRBJ1-1
D gene: .
clone size: .
CDR3 protein: CASRRGPNTEAFF
CDR3 DNA: TGTGCCAGCAGAAGAGGGCCGAACACTGAAGCTTTCTTT

V gene: TRBV2
J gene: TRBJ1-5
D gene: TRBD1
clone size: once
CDR3 protein: CASSLTGQSPHF
CDR3 DNA: TGTGCCAGCAGCCTGACAGGGCAATCTCCTCATTTT

V gene: TRBV9
J gene: TRBJ1-1
D gene: .
clone size: .
CDR3 protein: CASSPFLGPTEAFF
CDR3 DNA: TGTGCCAGCAGCCCATTCCTGGGCCCCACTGAAGCTTTCTTT

V gene: TRBV5-1
J gene: TRBJ2-2
D gene: TRBD1
clone size: .
CDR3 protein: CASSVPGQGSREELFF
CDR3 DNA: TGCGCCAGCAGCGTACCGGGACAGGGATCACGGGAGGAGCTGTTTTTT

V gene: TRBV18
J gene: TRBJ2-1
D gene: .
clone size: .
CDR3 protein: CASSPDTGMVDNEQFF
CDR3 DNA: TGTGCCAGCTCACCCGACACAGGGATGGTTGACAATGAGCAGTTCTTC

V gene: TRBV7-7
J gene: TRBJ2-2
D gene: TRBD1
clone size: once
CDR3 protein: CASSLKPGQPTGELFF
CDR3 DNA: TGTGCTAGCAGCTTAAAGCCGGGACAGCCCACCGGGGAGCTGTTTTTT

V gene: TRBV6-5
J gene: TRBJ1-2
D gene: .
clone size: .
CDR3 protein: CASSNRGGYTF
CDR3 DNA: TGTGCCAGCAGTAACCGGGGTGGCTACACCTTC

V gene: TRBV5-4
J gene: TRBJ1-2
D gene: .
clone size: .
CDR3 protein: CASSSTGTPDYGYTF
CDR3 DNA: TGTGCCAGCAGCTCGACGGGGACACCGGACTATGGCTACACCTTC

V gene: TRBV27
J gene: TRBJ1-1
D gene: TRBD1
clone size: .
CDR3 protein: CASSSSRGRFLNTEAFF
CDR3 DNA: TGTGCCAGCAGTTCTAGCAGGGGGCGGTTTTTGAACACTGAAGCTTTCTTT

V gene: TRBV4-1
J gene: TRBJ2-5
D gene: .
clone size: .
CDR3 protein: CASSQEPKGVAAGGETQYF
CDR3 DNA: TGCGCCAGCAGCCAAGAACCCAAAGGGGTAGCGGCAGGGGGGGAGACCCAGTACTTC

V gene: TRBV7-7
J gene: TRBJ2-7
D gene: TRBD1
clone size: once
CDR3 protein: CASSLNTGAEQYF
CDR3 DNA: TGTGCCAGCAGCTTAAACACAGGGGCCGAGCAGTACTTC

V gene: TRBV7-9
J gene: TRBJ1-1
D gene: .
clone size: .
CDR3 protein: CASSQNRPVGGTEAFF
CDR3 DNA: TGTGCCAGCAGCCAAAACCGTCCTGTCGGGGGCACTGAAGCTTTCTTT

V gene: TRBV7-9
J gene: TRBJ1-2
D gene: .
clone size: .
CDR3 protein: CASSPSRIGIKREGYTF
CDR3 DNA: TGTGCCAGCAGCCCATCGAGGATCGGGATTAAAAGGGAAGGCTACACCTTC